This entry lists 4 T cell receptor beta chains sequenced from one sample in a study of shared clonotypes between healthy human individuals. The protocol was immunoSEQ multiplex PCR, while the TCRdb copy is restricted to in-frame clones and leaves out a portion. Of over a million clones in the sample, roughly 96% were seen once. The sequenced material came from naive CD4+ T cells sorted from blood. The subset denotes: CD45RA+ positively selected. The source of these receptors is a young man in good health.

V and J are TRBV19 and TRBJ2-7; 11 bases are a match to TRBD2. V gave up 9 bases and J gave up 2 bases; unmatched junction bases: 6. The CDR3 has 14 residues. CDR1 is LNHDA, CDR2 SQIVND, per germline (reference sequence). The CDR3 loop is CASRATSGTYEQYF. In DNA, the CDR3 is TGTGCCAGCCGGGCGACTAGCGGGACCTACGAGCAGTACTTC.

The rearrangement joins TRBV5-1 to TRBJ1-4, with D perhaps TRBD1 (5 bases). CDR1 is SGHRS and CDR2 is YFSETQ in the germline V gene. V was trimmed by 5 bases and J by 6 bases, leaving 17 bases between them. This CDR3 is 15 amino acids long. The CDR3 here is CASRLRTDNYEKLFF. CDR3 in DNA: TGCGCCAGCAGACTCCGGACGGACAACTATGAAAAACTGTTTTTT.

In its sample, this clone was seen once. V and J are TRBV25-1 and TRBJ1-2, with D possibly matching TRBD1 (6 bases). The germline V and J ends were trimmed by 3 bases and 8 bases, with 13 bases remaining between them. The CDR3 spans 13 residues. CDR1 and CDR2 from the germline V gene are MGHDK and SYGVNS. In DNA form, the CDR3 reads TGTGCCAGCAGTGAGGGGGGGGCGCCCGGCTACACCTTC. This codes for CASSEGGAPGYTF.

The chain uses TRBV18 and TRBJ2-1; the D is unclear. Germline values: CDR1 KGHSH, CDR2 LQKENI. The CDR3 extends over 16 amino acids. V was shortened by 0 bases and J by 5 bases, with 14 bases between the two germline ends. The CDR3 DNA reads TGTGCCAGCTCACCACCGGGCGTCCCGGTCCACAATGAGCAGTTCTTC. It yields the protein CASSPPGVPVHNEQFF.